This T cell receptor beta chain appears in the sequencing data of a study of T cells of healthy individuals (dated by TCRdb to 2017 to 2018). This clonotype was seen only a few times. Its antigen target is currently unknown. No base quality values were provided; no much bigger clone lies one nucleotide off. The method behind the library was 5' RACE. Sequencing was performed on an Illumina MiSeq. TCRdb ran its own pipeline on the public reads, namely fastp trimming at Q25 and MiXCR clone calling, and kept in-frame beta chains. Records with the same CDR3 protein are collapsed into one entry carrying the most frequent genes and DNA. This sample is represented by about 96,000 distinct CDR3 sequences; roughly a sixth of them were singletons. The ten top clones hold around 6.4% of the sample. The CDR3 runs 14 residues from the cysteine to the phenylalanine. The entry retains the CDR3 DNA only, 42 bases that are in frame from base 1. V and J are truncated by 7 bases and 0 bases respectively, leaving an intervening sequence of 10 bases. Reading the germline V gene gives CDR1 SNHLY and CDR2 FYNNEI.

Rearrangement joined TRBV2 to TRBJ2-1; the D gene is unclear. The sequence was collected from a human donor in good health. The nucleotide sequence reads TGTGCCAGCAACCTACTTAGCTCCTACAATGAGCAGTTCTTC. It translates to CASNLLSSYNEQFF. Extended through the reference TRBV2 and TRBJ2-1 proteins, this CDR3 yields the full variable domain: EPEVTQTPSHQVTQMGQEVILRCVPISNHLYFYWYRQILGQKVEFLVSFYNNEISEKSEIFDDQFSVERPDGSNFTLKIRSTKLEDSAMYFCASNLLSSYNEQFFGPGTRLTVL.